Sequencing of this T cell receptor beta chain was carried out in a study of tumor and adjacent non-tumor tissue in lung cancer (dated by TCRdb to 2016 to 2019). For the wider study: Of the cohort, roughly 12 patients had adenocarcinoma, 2 had squamous cell carcinoma and 1 had small cell lung cancer. Among the approximately 15 patients, ages ranged from about 31 to 85 years, some ten were men and 5 were women, and disease was TNM stage I to III. In total, sequencing yielded 125,075,908 productive TCRbeta reads, which works out to an average of approximately 4 million reads per sample. The study compared bulk TCRbeta repertoires from lung tumor tissue and matched distant non-tumor lung tissue of around 14 lung cancer patients. For each patient, one tumor sample and one normal lung sample were taken, giving thirty paired specimens that underwent TCRbeta CDR3 sequencing.

Counted from cysteine to phenylalanine, this CDR3 has 14 amino acids. Only CDR3 DNA remains: 42 bases, in frame from the first base. Taken from the germline V gene (reference sequence), the CDR1 and CDR2 loops are SGHNT and YYREEE. The method was multiplex PCR. Sequencer: Illumina HiSeq 2500. TCRbeta libraries were constructed through three rounds of nested PCR with primers (Table S4) according to protocols adapted from ARM-PCR. Before sequencing, PCR products of 200-500 bp were excised from the gel and purified with the QIAquick gel extraction kit. Per the authors' processing: Trimmomatic was used to clean the reads, FLASH merged the cleaned reads into complete CDR3 sequences, and MiTCR assigned the sequences to V(D)J germline segments. Clonal diversity was computed as the inverse Simpson's index with VDJtools. Productive reads were defined as in-frame sequences without a premature stop codon. TCRdb reran the public reads through fastp at Q25 and MiXCR, keeping productive beta chains. All rows with the same CDR3 protein become a single entry with the most common DNA and genes. These V and J calls are TCRdb output, not the study's own analysis. This sample is represented by about 67,000 distinct CDR3 sequences; under 80% of them were singletons. The leading ten clones occupy more than 35% of the sample.

The research as a whole found: Significantly higher TCR diversity (inverse Simpson) was observed in tumor tissue than in normal lung tissue (roughly 390 vs 170, P = 0.0075, Mann-Whitney U test). Significantly higher TCR diversity was found in younger patients, and higher tumor TCR diversity was associated with shorter overall and disease-free survival. Neither the sequencing platform nor unique molecular identifiers are named or mentioned anywhere in the methods. Because peripheral blood was not sequenced, blood TCRbeta repertoires in the lung cancer patients of the study were not examined. The top 100 clones accounted for a significantly larger cumulative portion of the repertoire in normal lung than in tumor tissue. With only about 16 patients in the cohort, the authors noted that larger samples and more detailed clinical data are needed.

This clonotype appeared a single time. Its antigen is unknown. Qualities for individual bases were not recorded, and no much larger clone is one base off. Weak support is all one read offers. RNA was isolated from bulk, unsorted tissue, and RNA quality was assessed with a NanoDrop ND-1000 and an Agilent 2100. For the normal lung samples, distant non-tumor tissue was collected more than 3 cm away from the tumor edge. All donors had newly diagnosed lung cancer, had not received prior chemotherapy, and were admitted for thoracic surgery in China between August and November 2014. Anyone who had undergone radiotherapy or chemotherapy before, or who had another cancer at the same time, was left out of the study. Surgical tissue pieces of 1-2 cm3 were preserved in RNAlater solution and stored at -80 °C until use.

Material for sequencing was distant non-tumor lung tissue. This sequence was found in a man aged 60 to 69 with non-small cell lung cancer. This sequence uses TRBV5-4 and TRBJ2-7; TRBD2 might be the D gene, on 5 matching bases. The CDR3 has the sequence CVSRPEDPTGEQYF. The bases read TGTGTCAGTAGACCCGAGGACCCAACGGGGGAGCAGTACTTC.